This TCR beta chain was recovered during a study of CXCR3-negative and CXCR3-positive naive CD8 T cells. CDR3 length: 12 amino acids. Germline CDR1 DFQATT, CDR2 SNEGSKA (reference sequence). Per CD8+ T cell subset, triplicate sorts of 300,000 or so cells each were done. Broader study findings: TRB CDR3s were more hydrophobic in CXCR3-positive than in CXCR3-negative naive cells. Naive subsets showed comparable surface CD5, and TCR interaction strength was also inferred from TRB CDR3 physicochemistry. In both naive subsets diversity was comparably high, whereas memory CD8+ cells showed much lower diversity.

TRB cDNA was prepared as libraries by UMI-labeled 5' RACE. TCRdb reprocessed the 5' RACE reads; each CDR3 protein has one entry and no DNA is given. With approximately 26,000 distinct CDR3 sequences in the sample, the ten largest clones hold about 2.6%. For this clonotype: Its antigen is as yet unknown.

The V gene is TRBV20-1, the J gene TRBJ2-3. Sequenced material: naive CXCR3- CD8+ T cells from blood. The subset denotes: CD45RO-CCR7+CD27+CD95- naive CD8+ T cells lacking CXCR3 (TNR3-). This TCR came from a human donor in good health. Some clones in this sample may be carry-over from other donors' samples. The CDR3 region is CSAGRQTDTRYF.